This T cell receptor beta chain was captured in a study of OX40 agonist ivuxolimab in advanced cancers. CDR1 and CDR2 (germline): SGHNT, YENEEA. The V segment lost 5 bases and the J segment 3 bases; nucleotides outside the gene matches: 8. The CDR3 has 15 residues. Libraries were prepared by immunoSEQ multiplex PCR; TCRdb keeps only in-frame clonotypes and omits some of them. The profile shows around 31,000 clones, about 86% of them singletons. The receptor comes from an adult with an advanced solid tumor such as melanoma, head and neck, liver or kidney cancer. The chain is built from TRBV11-3 and TRBJ1-2; 8 positions agree with TRBD1. Sequencing used CD4+ or CD8+ T cells sorted from blood, obtained in a trial of the OX40 agonist ivuxolimab. CDR3 nucleotide sequence: TGTGCCAGCAGCGCCAGACAGGGGTTGGACTATGGCTACACCTTC. As protein: CASSARQGLDYGYTF. Together with reference TRBV11-3 and TRBJ1-2, the CDR3 gives the full variable domain: EAGVVQSPRYKIIEKKQPVAFWCNPISGHNTLYWYLQNLGQGPELLIRYENEEAVDDSQLPKDRFSAERLKGVDSTLKIQPAELGDSAVYLCASSARQGLDYGYTFGSGTRLTVV.